This T cell receptor (beta chain) was identified during a study of T cell responses to AZD1222 COVID-19 vaccine (dated by TCRdb to about 2021). Regarding the study in general: Because spike-specific TCR depth and breadth did not differ between the two schedules, AZD1222 recipients who got a second dose at roughly 4 weeks were pooled with those who got a second dose at roughly 12 weeks. Trial participants were enrolled by age into 18-55, 56-69 and 70-plus year subgroups, with 148, 28 and 57 TCR-sequenced participants respectively. A total of just over 230 trial participants underwent TCR sequencing, of whom about 200 had received two doses of AZD1222 and about 25 had received two doses of the MenACWY control vaccine.

Overall study outcomes, separate from this receptor: Epitopes outside the regions mutated in the B.1.351 and B.1.1.7 variants were reportedly recognized by nearly half of the unique spike-specific TCRs. Participants were mostly white British and included more females than males, and it was suggested by the authors that clonal diversity may have been underestimated. Spike-specific TCR breadth and depth rose significantly after two AZD1222 doses compared with day 0 and with MenACWY recipients. Conclusions about previously exposed vaccinees are limited because only 6 or 7 AZD1222 recipients were SARS-CoV-2 seropositive at baseline. The 56-69-year group was small, and its depth increase did not reach significance, likely because of low power. No day 14 peak-response samples were available, so repertoires were characterized only after the peak T cell response. The vaccine-associated CD4 TCRs covered the entire spike protein, and the dominant responses fell in regions 160-218 and 743-854.

What this sample's time point label stands for: baseline before first vaccination. Vaccinee samples came from UK trials COV001 and COV002, including a single-blind randomized controlled phase 2/3 trial of AZD1222 (ChAdOx1 nCoV-19) in healthy adults. For TCRbeta chain sequencing, PBMC samples from trial participants were taken at day 0 and at day 28 after the second dose. The CDR3 has 14 amino acids, counting the end cysteine and phenylalanine. This entry keeps only the CDR3 DNA: 42 bases, framed from base 1. At the junction V is shortened by 2 bases and J by 5 bases, with 12 bases in between. CDR1 and CDR2 are read off the germline V gene as SGHVS and FQNEAQ. In regard to this clone: The specificity of this receptor is unknown. No much larger clone exists at a distance of one base, and base qualities are not known.

The CDR3 regions of human TCRbeta chains were analyzed by immunosequencing. Per the source publication's procedure: Repertoire TCRs were matched against a reference library of SARS-CoV-2-specific TCRs generated with the MIRA antigen-specificity platform. Breadth meant the fraction of unique TCRs that were SARS-CoV-2-associated, whereas depth meant the fraction of total T cells that were SARS-CoV-2-associated. Using the MIRA data, each spike-specific TCR was assigned both to the spike region to which the TCR was reactive and to a CD4 or CD8 class. Log10-transformed breadth and depth values were compared by one-way ANOVA with Sidak's multiple comparisons tests. TCRdb retrieved this table from immuneACCESS and kept in-frame rearrangements only. Not all clones are present; in checked studies, unresolved V genes account for under half, and no reason is known for the remainder. D and trimming were read from the DNA, whereas the V and J calls and clone size are those reported in that table. For this sample there are roughly 100,000 clones; about 86% appear just once. The ten most abundant clones make up around 1.5% of the sample.

This TCR was recovered from an adult in good health. The sample in question was peripheral blood, obtained on day 0 of AZD1222 vaccination. Here the chain combines TRBV7-8 and TRBJ1-2; a tentative D call is TRBD1 (5 bases match). The DNA sequence is given as TGTGCCAGCAGCTTAAAGGGGCGTGGGTATGGCTACACCTTC. Its amino acids are CASSLKGRGYGYTF. Reference TRBV7-8 and TRBJ1-2 proteins supply the regions before and after the CDR3; the full variable domain is: GAGVSQSPRYKVAKRGQDVALRCDPISGHVSLFWYQQALGQGPEFLTYFQNEAQLDKSGLPSDRFFAERPEGSVSTLKIQRTQQEDSAVYLCASSLKGRGYGYTFGSGTRLTVV.